The present entry profiles one T cell receptor beta chain with its context. This sample was taken from a study of control samples from healthy donors and cancer patients. Sequencing was performed with immunoSEQ multiplex PCR; in TCRdb, only in-frame clones are kept and a portion is missing. The sample has about 150,000 clones; over 90% are singletons. Looked up from germline, CDR1 is KGHSH and CDR2 is LQKENI. Unmatched junction bases numbered 3, after V lost 5 bases and J lost 5 bases. The CDR3 extends over 14 amino acids. The chain couples TRBV18 to TRBJ1-4, with 9 positions matching TRBD1. This TCR was sampled from a man aged 45-65 years in good health. The sequencing sample was made of blood. The CDR3: CASSSGTGNEKLFF. The DNA of the CDR3 is TGTGCCAGCTCATCCGGGACAGGGAATGAAAAACTGTTTTTT.